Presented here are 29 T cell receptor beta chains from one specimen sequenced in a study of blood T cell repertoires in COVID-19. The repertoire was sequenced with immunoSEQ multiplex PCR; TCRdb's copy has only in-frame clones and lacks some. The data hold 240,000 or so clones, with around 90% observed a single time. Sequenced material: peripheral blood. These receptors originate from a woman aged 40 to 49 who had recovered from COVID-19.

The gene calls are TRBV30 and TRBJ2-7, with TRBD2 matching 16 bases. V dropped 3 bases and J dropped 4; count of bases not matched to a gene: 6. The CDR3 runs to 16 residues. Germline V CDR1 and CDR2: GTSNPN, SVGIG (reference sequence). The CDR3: CAWRGTSGRAVYEQYF. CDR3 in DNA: TGTGCCTGGAGGGGGACTAGCGGGAGGGCCGTGTACGAGCAGTACTTC.

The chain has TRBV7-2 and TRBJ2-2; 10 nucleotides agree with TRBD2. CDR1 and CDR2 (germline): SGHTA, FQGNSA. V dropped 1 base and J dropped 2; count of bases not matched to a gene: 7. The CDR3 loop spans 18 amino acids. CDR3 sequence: CASSLGSAGGANTGELFF. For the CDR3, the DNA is TGTGCCAGCAGCTTAGGGTCAGCGGGAGGGGCTAACACCGGGGAGCTGTTTTTT.

The CDR3, as DNA: TGTGCCAGCAGCGTAGAGGGGGGGAATGAGCAGTTCTTC. Amino acids: CASSVEGGNEQFF. The V call is TRBV9, the J call TRBJ2-1; maybe TRBD2 (7 bases). V lost 0 bases and J 7 bases, leaving 8 bases between the germline ends. CDR3 length equals 13 residues. The germline V gene encodes CDR1 SGDLS and CDR2 YYNGEE.

The CDR3 DNA follows: TGTGCCAGTAGTATGGCCCGCACAGGGTATGGCTACACCTTC. This translates into CASSMARTGYGYTF. V and J are TRBV19 and TRBJ1-2; D may be TRBD1 (6 bases). The germline V and J ends were trimmed by 3 bases and 5 bases, with 13 bases remaining between them. Germline CDR1 is LNHDA and CDR2 is SQIVND (reference sequence). The CDR3 has 14 residues.

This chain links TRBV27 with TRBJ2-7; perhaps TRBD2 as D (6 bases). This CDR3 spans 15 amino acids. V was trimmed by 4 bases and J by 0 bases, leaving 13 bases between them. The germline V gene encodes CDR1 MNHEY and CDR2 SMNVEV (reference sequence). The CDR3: CASSYGGGSSYEQYF. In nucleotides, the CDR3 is TGTGCCAGCAGTTACGGTGGGGGGAGCTCCTACGAGCAGTACTTC.

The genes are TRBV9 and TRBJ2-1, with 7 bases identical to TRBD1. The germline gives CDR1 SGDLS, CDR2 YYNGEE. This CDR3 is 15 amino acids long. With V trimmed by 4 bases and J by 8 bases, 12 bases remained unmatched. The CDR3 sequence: CASSSGDSRIDEQFF. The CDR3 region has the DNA TGTGCCAGCAGCTCCGGGGACAGCCGAATTGATGAGCAGTTCTTC.

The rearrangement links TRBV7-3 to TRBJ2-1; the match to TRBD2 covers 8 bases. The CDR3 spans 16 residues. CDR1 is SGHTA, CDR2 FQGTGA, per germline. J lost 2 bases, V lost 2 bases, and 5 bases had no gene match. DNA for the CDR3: TGTGCCAGCAGCTTAGGGGCGGGAGGCGCCTACAATGAGCAGTTCTTC. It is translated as CASSLGAGGAYNEQFF.

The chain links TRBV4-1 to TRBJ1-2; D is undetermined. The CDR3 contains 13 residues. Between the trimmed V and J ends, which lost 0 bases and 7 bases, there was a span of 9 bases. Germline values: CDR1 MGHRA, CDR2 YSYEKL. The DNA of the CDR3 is TGCGCCAGCAGCCAAGATCCCGCGGGTGGCTACACCTTC. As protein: CASSQDPAGGYTF.

CDR3 DNA sequence: TGTGCCTGGAGTGTATCCCCCGGGACTAGCTTGTATTTT. This sequence encodes CAWSVSPGTSLYF. This chain uses TRBV30 with TRBJ2-3, with TRBD2 matching over 9 bases. The germline V gene has CDR1 GTSNPN and CDR2 SVGIG (reference sequence). The CDR3 sequence is 13 residues long. V shed 0 bases and J 14 bases; nucleotides not matched to a gene: 9.

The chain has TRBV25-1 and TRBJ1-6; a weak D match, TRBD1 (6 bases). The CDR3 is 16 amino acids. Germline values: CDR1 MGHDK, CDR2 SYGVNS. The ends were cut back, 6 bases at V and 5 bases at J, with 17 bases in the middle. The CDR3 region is CASSLGGAPDNSPLHF. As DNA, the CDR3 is TGTGCCAGCAGCCTGGGGGGGGCCCCCGATAATTCACCCCTCCACTTT.

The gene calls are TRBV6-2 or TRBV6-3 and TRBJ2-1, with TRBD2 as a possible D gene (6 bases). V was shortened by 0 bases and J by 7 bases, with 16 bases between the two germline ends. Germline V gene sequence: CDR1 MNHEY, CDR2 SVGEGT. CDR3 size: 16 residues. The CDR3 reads CASSYSGGRGGNEQFF. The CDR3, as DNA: TGTGCCAGCAGTTACTCGGGGGGAAGGGGTGGAAATGAGCAGTTCTTC.

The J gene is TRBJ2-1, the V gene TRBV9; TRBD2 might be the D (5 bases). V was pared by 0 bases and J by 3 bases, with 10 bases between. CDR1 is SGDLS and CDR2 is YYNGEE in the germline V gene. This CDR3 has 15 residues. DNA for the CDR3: TGTGCCAGCAGCGTAGGGTGGGGAGACTACAATGAGCAGTTCTTC. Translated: CASSVGWGDYNEQFF.

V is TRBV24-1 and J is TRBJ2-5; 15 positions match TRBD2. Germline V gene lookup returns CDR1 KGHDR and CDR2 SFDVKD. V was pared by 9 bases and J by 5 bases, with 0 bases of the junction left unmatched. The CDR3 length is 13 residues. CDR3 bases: TGTGCCACCGGACTAGCGGGAGGGGAGACCCAGTACTTC. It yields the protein CATGLAGGETQYF.

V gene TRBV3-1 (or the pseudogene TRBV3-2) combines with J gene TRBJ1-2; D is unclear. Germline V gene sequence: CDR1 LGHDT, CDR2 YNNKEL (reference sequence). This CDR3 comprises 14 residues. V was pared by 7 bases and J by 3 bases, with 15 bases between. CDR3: CASTLGRRDYGYTF. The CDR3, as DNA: TGTGCCAGCACCCTCGGGAGGAGGGACTATGGCTACACCTTC.

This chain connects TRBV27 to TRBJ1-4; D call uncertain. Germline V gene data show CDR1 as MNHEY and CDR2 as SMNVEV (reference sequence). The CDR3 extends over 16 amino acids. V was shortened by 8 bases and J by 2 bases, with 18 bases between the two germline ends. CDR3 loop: CASQPNTRFTNEKLFF. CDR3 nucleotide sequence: TGTGCCAGCCAACCAAACACTAGGTTTACTAATGAAAAACTGTTTTTT.

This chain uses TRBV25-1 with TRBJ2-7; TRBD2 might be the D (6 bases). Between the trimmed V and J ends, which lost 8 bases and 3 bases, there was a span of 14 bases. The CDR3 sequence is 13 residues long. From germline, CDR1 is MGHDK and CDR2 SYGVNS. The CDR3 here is CASGGRVDYEQYF. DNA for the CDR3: TGTGCCAGCGGAGGGCGGGTTGACTACGAGCAGTACTTC.

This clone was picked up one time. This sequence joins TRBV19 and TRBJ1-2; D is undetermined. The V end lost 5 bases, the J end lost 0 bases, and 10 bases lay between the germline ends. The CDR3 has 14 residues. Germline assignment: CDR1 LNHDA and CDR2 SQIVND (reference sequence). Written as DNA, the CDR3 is TGTGCCAGTAGTGCGAGGGTAGCTAACTATGGCTACACCTTC. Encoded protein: CASSARVANYGYTF.

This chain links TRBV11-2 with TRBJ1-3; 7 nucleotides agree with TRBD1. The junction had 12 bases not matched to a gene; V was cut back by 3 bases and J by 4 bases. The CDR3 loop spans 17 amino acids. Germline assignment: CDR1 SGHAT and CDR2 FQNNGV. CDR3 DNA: TGTGCCAGCAGCTTGGAGGGGGCAGGGGCTCTGGGAAACACCATATATTTT. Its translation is CASSLEGAGALGNTIYF.

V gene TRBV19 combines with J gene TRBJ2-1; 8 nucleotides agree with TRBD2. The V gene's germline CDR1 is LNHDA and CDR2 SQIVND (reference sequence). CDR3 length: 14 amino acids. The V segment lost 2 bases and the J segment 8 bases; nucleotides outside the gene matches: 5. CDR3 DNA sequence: TGTGCCAGTAGTATATGGGCGGGAGGCGATGAGCAGTTCTTC. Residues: CASSIWAGGDEQFF.

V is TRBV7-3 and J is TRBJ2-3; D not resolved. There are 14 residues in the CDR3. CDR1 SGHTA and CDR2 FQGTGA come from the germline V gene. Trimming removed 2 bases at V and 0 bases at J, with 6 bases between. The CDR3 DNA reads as TGTGCCAGCAGCTTACTCTCTAGCACAGATACGCAGTATTTT. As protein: CASSLLSSTDTQYF.

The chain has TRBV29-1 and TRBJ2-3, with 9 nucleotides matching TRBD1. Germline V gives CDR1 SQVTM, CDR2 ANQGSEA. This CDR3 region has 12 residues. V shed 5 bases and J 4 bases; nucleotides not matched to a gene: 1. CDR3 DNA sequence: TGCAGCGTTCGACAGGGGGCAGATACGCAGTATTTT. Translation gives CSVRQGADTQYF.

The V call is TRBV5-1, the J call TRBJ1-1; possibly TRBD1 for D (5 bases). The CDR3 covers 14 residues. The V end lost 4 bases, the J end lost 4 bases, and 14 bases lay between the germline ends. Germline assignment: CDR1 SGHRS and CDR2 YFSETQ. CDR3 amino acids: CASSPAVQGTEAFF. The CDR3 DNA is TGCGCCAGCAGCCCCGCGGTTCAGGGCACTGAAGCTTTCTTT.

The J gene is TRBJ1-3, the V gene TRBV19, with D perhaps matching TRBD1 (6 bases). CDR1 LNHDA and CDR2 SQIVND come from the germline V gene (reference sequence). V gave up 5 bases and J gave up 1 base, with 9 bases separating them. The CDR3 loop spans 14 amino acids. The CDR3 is CASSATGSGNTIYF. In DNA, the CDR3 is TGTGCCAGTAGTGCCACAGGGTCTGGAAACACCATATATTTT.

CDR3 protein: CASSLGFRSTDTQYF. As DNA, the CDR3 is TGTGCCAGCAGCTTAGGTTTTAGAAGCACAGATACGCAGTATTTT. J is TRBJ2-3 and V is TRBV7-2, with unresolved D. The CDR3 contains 15 residues. Germline CDR1 reads SGHTA; CDR2 reads FQGNSA. The V and J ends lost 1 base and 0 bases respectively, with 8 bases between them.

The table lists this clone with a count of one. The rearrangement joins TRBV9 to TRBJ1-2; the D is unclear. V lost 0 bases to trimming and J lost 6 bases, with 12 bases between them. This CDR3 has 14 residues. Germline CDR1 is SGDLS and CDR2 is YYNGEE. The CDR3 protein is CASSVGAGPHGYTF. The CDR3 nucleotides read TGTGCCAGCAGCGTAGGGGCAGGCCCCCATGGCTACACCTTC.

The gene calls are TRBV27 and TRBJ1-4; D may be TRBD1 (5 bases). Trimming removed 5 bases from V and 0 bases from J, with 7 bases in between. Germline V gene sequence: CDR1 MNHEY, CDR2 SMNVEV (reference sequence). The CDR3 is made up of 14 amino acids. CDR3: CASSLGATNEKLFF. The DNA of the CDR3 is TGTGCCAGCAGTCTAGGGGCAACTAATGAAAAACTGTTTTTT.

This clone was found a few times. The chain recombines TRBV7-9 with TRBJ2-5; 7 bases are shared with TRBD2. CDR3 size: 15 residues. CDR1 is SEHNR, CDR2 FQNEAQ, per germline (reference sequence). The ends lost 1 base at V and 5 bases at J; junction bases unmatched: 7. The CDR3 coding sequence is TGTGCCAGCAGCTTAGTTACGGCGGGAGTGGAGACCCAGTACTTC. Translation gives CASSLVTAGVETQYF.

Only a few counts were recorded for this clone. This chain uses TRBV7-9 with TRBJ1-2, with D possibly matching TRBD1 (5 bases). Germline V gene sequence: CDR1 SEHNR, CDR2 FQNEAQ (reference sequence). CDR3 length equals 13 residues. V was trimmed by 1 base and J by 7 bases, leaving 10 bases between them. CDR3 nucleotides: TGTGCCAGCAGCTTAGGCGGGACGGGTGGCTACACCTTC. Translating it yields CASSLGGTGGYTF.

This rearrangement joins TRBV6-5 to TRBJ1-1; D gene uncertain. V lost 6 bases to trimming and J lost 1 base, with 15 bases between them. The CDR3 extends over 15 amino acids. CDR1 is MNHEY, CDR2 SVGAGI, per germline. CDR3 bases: TGTGCCAGCAGGATCGACTACGGGGAGAACACTGAAGCTTTCTTT. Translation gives CASRIDYGENTEAFF.